Shown below are 30 T cell receptor beta chains from a single sample sequenced in a study of blood T cell repertoires in COVID-19. Generated by immunoSEQ multiplex PCR, the TCRdb table keeps only in-frame clones and is missing some. This sample has 80,000 to 85,000 clones, with around 88% found just once. The sequencing sample was made of peripheral blood. The receptors stem from a woman of 80 years or more with acute or convalescent COVID-19.

The chain recombines TRBV4-2 with TRBJ1-6, with D hard to call. V lost 2 bases and J 9 bases, leaving 14 bases between the germline ends. Germline CDR1 reads LGHNA; CDR2 reads YNFKEQ. The CDR3 covers 15 residues. The CDR3 nucleotides are TGTGCCAGCAGCCAAATCGGAGGAGTTGGTTCACCCCTCCACTTT. It translates to CASSQIGGVGSPLHF.

The chain uses TRBV9 and TRBJ2-2; D is unresolved. Germline assignment: CDR1 SGDLS and CDR2 YYNGEE. The CDR3 has 13 residues. Between the trimmed V and J ends, which lost 1 base and 4 bases, there was a span of 5 bases. In DNA form, the CDR3 reads TGTGCCAGCAGCGTATCAATCACCGGGGAGCTGTTTTTT. Translated, it gives CASSVSITGELFF.

This sequence joins TRBV7-9 and TRBJ2-1, with TRBD2 matching 7 bases. Germline V CDR1 and CDR2: SEHNR, FQNEAQ (reference sequence). Trimming took 5 bases from V and 8 from J; bases not matched to a gene: 12. The length of the CDR3 is 15 residues. The CDR3 DNA is TGTGCCAGCAGCCCCCTGGGGGGGTCCCCCTATGAGCAGTTCTTC. Translating gives CASSPLGGSPYEQFF.

The chain links TRBV12-3 or TRBV12-4 to TRBJ2-7; D is possibly TRBD2 (6 bases). Trimming removed 8 bases at V and 6 bases at J, with 14 bases between. The CDR3 runs 12 residues. The CDR3 region is CASGPGGTEQYF. The CDR3 nucleotides read TGTGCCAGCGGACCTGGAGGGACCGAGCAGTACTTC.

CDR3 sequence reads: CASSISRRDEAFF. The CDR3 coding sequence is TGTGCCAGTAGTATCAGTCGGAGGGATGAAGCTTTCTTT. The chain uses TRBV19 and TRBJ1-1, with D uncertain. Trimming stripped 3 bases from V and 7 bases from J, with 12 bases between. This CDR3 spans 13 amino acids. CDR1 and CDR2 (germline): LNHDA, SQIVND (reference sequence).

The rearrangement uses TRBV7-2 and TRBJ1-2; D might be TRBD1 (6 bases). V was trimmed by 5 bases and J by 7 bases, leaving 17 bases between them. Per the germline V gene, CDR1 is SGHTA and CDR2 is FQGNSA. The CDR3 loop spans 14 amino acids. The CDR3 sequence: CASSASGGNGGYTF. CDR3 coding DNA: TGTGCCAGCAGCGCCTCGGGGGGCAACGGTGGCTACACCTTC.

The rearrangement joins TRBV7-8 to TRBJ2-5, with TRBD2 matching 14 bases. Germline V gene lookup returns CDR1 SGHVS and CDR2 FQNEAQ. The CDR3 runs 16 residues. Losses at the gene ends were 4 bases for V and 5 bases for J; bases not matched to a gene: 6. CDR3 residues: CASSSGTSGSGETQYF. The CDR3 region has the DNA TGTGCCAGCAGCTCCGGGACTAGCGGGAGTGGGGAGACCCAGTACTTC.

J is TRBJ2-1 and V is TRBV7-2, with D possibly TRBD2 on 6 matching bases. The CDR3 sequence is 16 residues long. Germline assignment: CDR1 SGHTA and CDR2 FQGNSA. Trimming pared 5 bases from V and 5 bases from J, leaving 19 bases between. CDR3 amino acids: CASSPPGVGVHNEQFF. The DNA of the CDR3 is TGTGCCAGCAGCCCGCCGGGGGTGGGTGTCCACAATGAGCAGTTCTTC.

The V and J genes are TRBV4-1 and TRBJ1-2; 7 bases align to TRBD1. Germline CDR1 MGHRA, CDR2 YSYEKL. The CDR3 is 15 amino acids. The junction had 6 bases not matched to a gene; V was cut back by 1 base and J by 4 bases. The CDR3 spells CASSQGQGSLYGYTF. The CDR3 nucleotides read TGCGCCAGCAGCCAAGGACAGGGTTCCCTCTATGGCTACACCTTC.

The chain links TRBV15 to TRBJ2-6, with unresolved D. CDR1 and CDR2 from the germline V gene are LNHNV and YYDKDF (reference sequence). CDR3 length equals 16 residues. Trimming took off 0 bases at V and 0 bases at J, with 6 bases between the two ends. The CDR3 DNA sequence: TGTGCCACCAGCAGAGATGTTATCTCTGGGGCCAACGTCCTGACTTTC. Translating it yields CATSRDVISGANVLTF.

This clone was observed a single time. The rearrangement joins TRBV15 to TRBJ2-7; 9 bases map to TRBD1. The germline V gene encodes CDR1 LNHNV and CDR2 YYDKDF (reference sequence). V was pared by 3 bases and J by 2 bases, with 2 bases of the junction left unmatched. This CDR3 comprises 14 residues. The CDR3 region is CATSRDRGPYEQYF. The DNA of the CDR3 is TGTGCCACCAGCAGGGACAGGGGCCCCTACGAGCAGTACTTC.

The V and J genes are TRBV14 and TRBJ1-3; D unresolved. This CDR3 has 17 amino acids. V was shortened by 0 bases and J by 0 bases, with 12 bases between the two germline ends. Germline values: CDR1 SGHDN, CDR2 FVKESK. The CDR3 protein is CASSQDYRQASGNTIYF. CDR3 sequence (DNA): TGTGCCAGCAGCCAAGACTATCGACAAGCCTCTGGAAACACCATATATTTT.

The CDR3 bases are TGTGCCAGCAGTGGACCGGGACAGGGGATTCTTAGCAATCAGCCCCAGCATTTT. Protein: CASSGPGQGILSNQPQHF. The V gene is TRBV6-1, the J gene TRBJ1-5, with TRBD1 matching 10 bases. The CDR3 is 18 amino acids. Trimming removed 4 bases from V and 0 bases from J; junction bases left unmatched: 9. Germline V gene lookup returns CDR1 MNHNS and CDR2 SASEGT.

The chain joins TRBV3-1 (or the pseudogene TRBV3-2) to TRBJ1-3; D is ambiguous. Germline lookup yields CDR1 LGHDT and CDR2 YNNKEL (reference sequence). The germline V and J ends were trimmed by 0 bases and 4 bases, with 4 bases remaining between them. This CDR3 comprises 13 residues. In nucleotides, the CDR3 is TGTGCCAGCAGCCAAGACTTCGGAAACACCATATATTTT. Amino acid sequence: CASSQDFGNTIYF.

Written as DNA, the CDR3 is TGTGCCAGCAGCTTAGACCAGGGCCGCAATCAGCCCCAGCATTTT. This encodes CASSLDQGRNQPQHF. The chain links TRBV7-8 to TRBJ1-5; D possibly corresponds to TRBD1 (5 bases). This CDR3 is built from 15 residues. V gave up 1 base and J gave up 2 bases, with 9 bases separating them. CDR1 and CDR2 from the germline V gene are SGHVS and FQNEAQ.

The chain carries TRBV5-1 and TRBJ1-3, with D maybe TRBD1 (6 bases). V was pared by 6 bases and J by 2 bases, with 15 bases between. The CDR3 consists of 15 residues. Germline V gene lookup returns CDR1 SGHRS and CDR2 YFSETQ. CDR3 nucleotides: TGCGCCAGCACCGAACCGGGGGGCGCTGGAAACACCATATATTTT. It encodes CASTEPGGAGNTIYF.

V usage is TRBV20-1 and J usage is TRBJ1-1, with D unclear. CDR1 and CDR2 from the germline V gene are DFQATT and SNEGSKA (reference sequence). The CDR3 has 12 amino acids. V lost 3 bases, J lost 5 bases, and 10 bases lay in between. The chain's CDR3 is CSASSGRTEAFF. The CDR3 nucleotides are TGCAGTGCTAGTTCGGGGAGGACTGAAGCTTTCTTT.

This clone turned up a few times. The chain has TRBV18 and TRBJ2-7, with 8 bases matching TRBD1. This CDR3 region has 14 residues. Germline CDR1 KGHSH, CDR2 LQKENI. V lost 6 bases and J lost 1; bases outside the gene matches: 5. The CDR3 sequence: CASSRTGLSYEQYF. In nucleotides, the CDR3 is TGTGCCAGCTCCCGGACAGGGCTTTCCTACGAGCAGTACTTC.

J is TRBJ2-5 and V is TRBV9, with 8 bases matching TRBD2. With V trimmed by 4 bases and J by 5 bases, 10 bases remained unmatched. Germline values: CDR1 SGDLS, CDR2 YYNGEE. The CDR3 is 15 residues long. CDR3 nucleotide sequence: TGTGCCAGCAGCCCCCCCGGGGGGGGCCAGGAGACCCAGTACTTC. Its translation is CASSPPGGGQETQYF.

The genes are TRBV5-6 and TRBJ2-7; no reliable D call. V lost 0 bases and J lost 4, with 8 bases in between. Germline assignment: CDR1 SGHDT and CDR2 YYEEEE. The CDR3 has 13 amino acids. Here the CDR3 DNA reads TGTGCCAGCAGCTTGGAATCGGGTTACGAGCAGTACTTC. This translates into CASSLESGYEQYF.

CDR3 sequence (DNA): TGTGCCAGCAGCACAGACAGTCCCTCACCCCTCCACTTT. Protein: CASSTDSPSPLHF. V gene TRBV7-9 combines with J gene TRBJ1-6; D perhaps matches TRBD1 (5 bases). The CDR3 length is 13 residues. V lost 5 bases to trimming and J lost 10 bases, with 12 bases between them. Per germline, CDR1 SEHNR and CDR2 FQNEAQ (reference sequence).

The sample holds one count of this clone. The chain combines TRBV15 with TRBJ2-7, with 8 bases matching TRBD2. Germline assignment: CDR1 LNHNV and CDR2 YYDKDF (reference sequence). CDR3 length: 16 residues. V was pared by 1 base and J by 4 bases, with 9 bases of the junction left unmatched. CDR3 DNA: TGTGCCACCAGCAGAGGCGGGCTAGCGGGTTCTTACGAGCAGTACTTC. As protein: CATSRGGLAGSYEQYF.

This clone has just a few counts. The chain couples TRBV2 to TRBJ2-1, with 10 bases aligning to TRBD2. V shed 4 bases, J shed 7 bases, and the junction held 7 bases outside the gene matches. CDR3 length: 15 residues. The V gene's germline CDR1 is SNHLY and CDR2 FYNNEI. The CDR3 sequence is CASSVYSGGQNEQFF. As DNA, the CDR3 is TGTGCCAGCAGTGTCTATAGCGGGGGGCAAAATGAGCAGTTCTTC.

V gene TRBV2 combines with J gene TRBJ2-1, with unresolved D. The V gene lost 7 bases and the J gene lost 0 bases, with 13 bases spanning the gap. Germline CDR1 is SNHLY and CDR2 is FYNNEI. The CDR3 spans 15 residues. CDR3: CASTGRRGSYNEQFF. The CDR3 DNA reads TGTGCCAGCACGGGTCGTCGCGGCTCCTACAATGAGCAGTTCTTC.

The CDR3: CASSPRTGTSTDTQYF. CDR3 nucleotides: TGTGCCAGTAGTCCAAGGACTGGTACTAGCACAGATACGCAGTATTTT. The chain employs TRBV19 and TRBJ2-3, with D possibly being TRBD2 (5 bases). The V end was cut by 5 bases, the J end by 0 bases, with 15 bases between. The CDR3 covers 16 residues. Per the germline V gene, CDR1 is LNHDA and CDR2 is SQIVND (reference sequence).

The chain recombines TRBV2 with TRBJ2-5; D is uncertain. Looked up from germline, CDR1 is SNHLY and CDR2 is FYNNEI. This CDR3 is built from 15 residues. The V end was cut by 4 bases, the J end by 1 base, with 13 bases between. The DNA for the CDR3 is TGTGCCAGCAGTGGCCGAGAGATCGTCCAAGAGACCCAGTACTTC. Its translation: CASSGREIVQETQYF.

This sequence joins TRBV7-2 and TRBJ2-5; 8 bases map to TRBD2. The CDR3 has 14 residues. With V trimmed by 4 bases and J by 5 bases, 6 bases remained unmatched. Germline CDR1 reads SGHTA; CDR2 reads FQGNSA. The CDR3 here is CASSWAGGAETQYF. In DNA form, the CDR3 reads TGTGCCAGCAGCTGGGCGGGGGGCGCGGAGACCCAGTACTTC. Filled out from reference TRBV7-2 and TRBJ2-5, the complete variable domain reads GAGVSQSPSNKVTEKGKDVELRCDPISGHTALYWYRQSLGQGLEFLIYFQGNSAPDKSGLPSDRFSAERTGGSVSTLTIQRTQQEDSAVYLCASSWAGGAETQYFGPGTRLLVL.

The rearrangement links TRBV5-1 to TRBJ2-2; the D gene is possibly TRBD2 (7 bases). CDR1 is SGHRS, CDR2 YFSETQ, per germline. The V end was cut by 4 bases, the J end by 4 bases, with 17 bases between. This CDR3 spans 16 amino acids. The CDR3 loop is CASSRQGREGTGELFF. Here the CDR3 DNA reads TGCGCCAGCAGCCGTCAGGGGAGGGAGGGCACCGGGGAGCTGTTTTTT.

As DNA, the CDR3 is TGTGCCAGCAGCCCAACCGGGACAGGGGTATACGAGCAGTACTTC. Amino acids: CASSPTGTGVYEQYF. The genes are TRBV9 and TRBJ2-7, with 10 nucleotides matching TRBD1. CDR1 and CDR2 from the germline V gene are SGDLS and YYNGEE. The J segment lost 4 bases and the V segment lost 4 bases, leaving 8 bases of the junction unmatched. The length of the CDR3 is 15 residues.

The genes are TRBV6-2 or TRBV6-3 and TRBJ2-3, with TRBD2 as a possible D gene (6 bases). The CDR3 sequence is 15 residues long. Germline CDR1 reads MNHEY; CDR2 reads SVGEGT. The V end was cut by 2 bases, the J end by 0 bases, with 9 bases between. This CDR3 is CASSYAGLSTDTQYF. In DNA, the CDR3 is TGTGCCAGCAGTTACGCGGGATTAAGCACAGATACGCAGTATTTT.